Shown below are 10 T cell receptor beta chains from a single sample sequenced in a study of shared clonotypes between healthy human individuals. Data came from immunoSEQ multiplex PCR; TCRdb stores just in-frame clones and leaves some out. The profile shows approximately 620,000 clones, 97% of them singletons. The source material was naive CD4+ T cells sorted from blood. Stated subset: CD45RA+ positively selected. These receptors were collected from a woman aged 25 to 45 in good health.

The chain links TRBV6-5 to TRBJ1-2; TRBD1 aligns across 8 bases. The length of the CDR3 is 16 residues. Germline assignment: CDR1 MNHEY and CDR2 SVGAGI. V gave up 2 bases and J gave up 8 bases; unmatched junction bases: 13. CDR3 sequence (DNA): TGTGCCAGCAGTTACGAGCCCCTCGACAGGGGTGAGGGCTACACCTTC. It is translated as CASSYEPLDRGEGYTF.

The chain recombines TRBV6-4 with TRBJ1-1; 9 nucleotides line up with TRBD1. Germline V lookup: CDR1 MRHNA, CDR2 SNTAGT. This CDR3 spans 15 amino acids. The V gene end was trimmed by 6 bases and the J gene end by 5 bases; junction bases not matched to a gene: 10. The CDR3 loop reads CASRGQGEGGTEAFF. The CDR3 DNA reads as TGTGCCAGCAGGGGACAGGGCGAGGGGGGGACTGAAGCTTTCTTT.

In regard to this clone: Different DNA sequences within this sample yield the same CDR3. The CDR3 DNA is TGTGCCTGGAACCCTAGCGTTTCCTACGAGCAGTACTTC. Its protein product is CAWNPSVSYEQYF. The chain combines TRBV30 with TRBJ2-7; possibly TRBD2 for D (6 bases). CDR3 length: 13 residues. Trimming removed 4 bases from V and 1 base from J, with 11 bases in between. Germline lookup yields CDR1 GTSNPN and CDR2 SVGIG (reference sequence).

The chain links TRBV18 to TRBJ2-7; 8 bases agree with TRBD1. Looked up from germline, CDR1 is KGHSH and CDR2 is LQKENI. This CDR3 has 13 amino acids. V trimming: 8 bases; J trimming: 6 bases; junction bases outside the gene matches: 9. Written as DNA, the CDR3 is TGTGCCAGCACGGGACAGGCTCTCTCCGAGCAGTACTTC. Amino acid sequence: CASTGQALSEQYF. The whole variable domain, filled in from reference TRBV18 and TRBJ2-7, reads NAGVMQNPRHLVRRRGQEARLRCSPMKGHSHVYWYRQLPEEGLKFMVYLQKENIIDESGMPKERFSAEFPKEGPSILRIQQVVRGDSAAYFCASTGQALSEQYFGPGTRLTVT.

This chain joins TRBV4-1 and TRBJ1-2; D call uncertain. The germline V and J ends were trimmed by 0 bases and 8 bases, with 13 bases remaining between them. There are 14 residues in the CDR3. Per germline, CDR1 MGHRA and CDR2 YSYEKL. The CDR3: CASSQDPRTRGYTF. The CDR3 nucleotides are TGCGCCAGCAGCCAAGATCCCCGGACTCGAGGCTACACCTTC.

The chain is built from TRBV19 and TRBJ1-5; D is unresolved. In germline, CDR1 is LNHDA, CDR2 SQIVND (reference sequence). V was shortened by 5 bases and J by 0 bases, with 14 bases between the two germline ends. The CDR3 spans 16 residues. The CDR3 protein is CASSLAGGSSNQPQHF. CDR3 DNA sequence: TGTGCCAGTAGTTTAGCGGGTGGCAGTAGCAATCAGCCCCAGCATTTT.

V gene TRBV21-1 combines with J gene TRBJ1-2; no check of the table's D call, TRBD1, against the DNA was made. TRBV21-1 is an annotated pseudogene. The length of the CDR3 is 14 residues. CDR3 sequence: CASSKRDSSYGYTF. Written as DNA, the CDR3 is TGTGCCAGCAGCAAAAGGGACAGTAGCTATGGCTACACCTTC.

CDR3: CASSYSSGYQPQHF. The CDR3 DNA sequence: TGTGCCAGCAGTTACTCATCGGGATATCAGCCCCAGCATTTT. This chain uses TRBV6-5 with TRBJ1-5, with no clear D. Germline CDR1 reads MNHEY; CDR2 reads SVGAGI. V lost 0 bases to trimming and J lost 5 bases, with 8 bases between them. The CDR3 length is 14 residues.

The V call is TRBV2, the J call TRBJ1-2; 7 bases map to TRBD1. The CDR3 runs 14 residues. V gave up 6 bases and J gave up 1 base; unmatched junction bases: 5. Germline-derived CDR1 and CDR2 are SNHLY and FYNNEI. The DNA of the CDR3 is TGTGCCAGCAGCGGACAGGCTCATAACTATGGCTACACCTTC. This sequence encodes CASSGQAHNYGYTF.

The table lists this clone with a count of one. This chain joins TRBV7-9 and TRBJ1-2; 7 nucleotides match TRBD1. This CDR3 is 15 amino acids long. V shed 3 bases and J 0 bases; nucleotides not matched to a gene: 4. Looked up from germline, CDR1 is SEHNR and CDR2 is FQNEAQ (reference sequence). The CDR3 DNA reads TGTGCCAGCAGCTTGGGACAGAAAACTAACTATGGCTACACCTTC. Amino acids: CASSLGQKTNYGYTF.